One sample yielded the 5 T cell receptor beta chains listed below, sequenced in a study of blood T cell repertoires in COVID-19. The data were produced by immunoSEQ multiplex PCR, yet TCRdb's version contains in-frame clones alone and is incomplete. The sample consists of 150,000 to 160,000 clones, 70% to 85% of them appearing once. The specimen sequenced was peripheral blood. These receptors all stem from a woman in her sixties or seventies with acute or convalescent COVID-19.

This sequence joins TRBV19 and TRBJ2-1, with TRBD2 matching over 8 bases. The CDR3 runs to 14 residues. V lost 4 bases to trimming and J lost 6 bases; unmatched junction nucleotides: 5. Per germline, CDR1 LNHDA and CDR2 SQIVND (reference sequence). CDR3 bases: TGTGCCAGTAGTAGCGGGGGGAGGGTCAATGAGCAGTTCTTC. This translates into CASSSGGRVNEQFF.

The table lists this clone with a few counts. The chain uses TRBV4-1 and TRBJ1-1; no firm D call. Germline loops: CDR1 MGHRA, CDR2 YSYEKL. The CDR3 covers 16 residues. The V end lost 0 bases, the J end lost 1 base, and 12 bases lay between the germline ends. This CDR3 reads CASSQDGIRRNTEAFF. The CDR3 nucleotides read TGCGCCAGCAGCCAAGATGGTATCCGGAGGAACACTGAAGCTTTCTTT.

This clone occurred once. The chain is built from TRBV7-8 and TRBJ1-1; possibly TRBD1 for D (5 bases). CDR1 and CDR2 (germline): SGHVS, FQNEAQ. V was pared by 1 base and J by 4 bases, with 13 bases between. This CDR3 contains 15 residues. CDR3 loop: CASSLVYGRGTEAFF. As DNA, the CDR3 is TGTGCCAGCAGCTTAGTGTACGGGAGGGGCACTGAAGCTTTCTTT.

The chain is built from TRBV7-2 and TRBJ1-2, with a weak D call TRBD1 (5 bases). Germline CDR1 is SGHTA and CDR2 is FQGNSA. CDR3 size: 12 residues. V dropped 1 base and J dropped 7 bases, with 7 bases sitting between them. The CDR3 bases are TGTGCCAGCAGCTTAGTGGGGCTTGGCTACACCTTC. It is translated as CASSLVGLGYTF.

The chain joins TRBV3-1 (or the pseudogene TRBV3-2) to TRBJ1-6; D might be TRBD1 (5 bases). CDR1 and CDR2 from the germline V gene are LGHDT and YNNKEL (reference sequence). The germline V and J ends were trimmed by 4 bases and 0 bases, with 13 bases remaining between them. The CDR3 has 17 amino acids. In DNA form, the CDR3 reads TGTGCCAGCAGCCCCCAGAGACAGAGCTCCTATAATTCACCCCTCCACTTT. It translates to CASSPQRQSSYNSPLHF.